The next 2 T cell receptor beta chains were all read from a single sample in a study of long-term antiretroviral therapy in people with HIV. Sequencing used immunoSEQ v3.0 at survey level. This table comes from immunoSEQ multiplex PCR, and its TCRdb copy is limited to in-frame clones, with some not included. Among 15,000 to 20,000 clones, more than 75% were seen once, and the ten largest hold around 11%. Sequenced here: unsorted PBMCs, sampled 0.7 years before starting antiretroviral therapy. Receptors were obtained from a man between 45 and 60 years old with HIV.

This rearrangement joins TRBV6-6 to TRBJ2-5; D is perhaps TRBD1 (7 bases). The CDR3 spans 15 residues. Trimming left V 2 bases short and J 3 bases short, with 13 bases between. Germline V gives CDR1 MNHNY, CDR2 SVGAGI (reference sequence). The CDR3 bases are TGTGCCAGCAGTTACCCGGGCAGGGGGGAAGAGACCCAGTACTTC. Translated, it gives CASSYPGRGEETQYF.

The chain carries TRBV19 and TRBJ1-1; D unresolved. Looked up from germline, CDR1 is LNHDA and CDR2 is SQIVND (reference sequence). The CDR3 is 14 amino acids. Trimming stripped 10 bases from V and 2 bases from J, with 17 bases between. The CDR3 DNA follows: TGTGCCACCGGGGAAGTGGGGTTCAACACTGAAGCTTTCTTT. It is translated as CATGEVGFNTEAFF.